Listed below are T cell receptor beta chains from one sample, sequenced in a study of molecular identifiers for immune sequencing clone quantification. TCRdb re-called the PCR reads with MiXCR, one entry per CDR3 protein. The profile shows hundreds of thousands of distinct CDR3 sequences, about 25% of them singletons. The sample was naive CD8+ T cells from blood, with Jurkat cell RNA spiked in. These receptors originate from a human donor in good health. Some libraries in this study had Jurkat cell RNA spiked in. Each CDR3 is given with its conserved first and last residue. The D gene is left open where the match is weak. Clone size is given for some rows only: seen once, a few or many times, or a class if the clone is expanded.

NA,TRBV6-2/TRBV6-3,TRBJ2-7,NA,TGTGCCAGCAGTTCGACGGCATCTAAAGGAGGGTCCGAGCAGTACTTC,CASSSTASKGGSEQYF
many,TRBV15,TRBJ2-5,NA,TGTGCCACCACCGATGAACGGGGTCCTCAAGAGACCCAGTACTTC,CATTDERGPQETQYF
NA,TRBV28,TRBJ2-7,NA,TGTGCCAGCAGTTTCGGACGGGCCGGCGCCTACGCGCAGTACTTC,CASSFGRAGAYAQYF
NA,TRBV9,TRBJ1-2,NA,NA,CASSVAGGASGNTF
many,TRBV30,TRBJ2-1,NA,TGTGCCTGGAATAGCGTTTCCTACAATGAGCAGTTCTTC,CAWNSVSYNEQFF
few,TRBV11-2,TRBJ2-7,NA,TGTGCCAGCAGCTTGGCCCCAGCTGAGGTCTACGAGCAGTACTTC,CASSLAPAEVYEQYF
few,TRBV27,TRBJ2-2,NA,TGTGCCAGCAGTTTACTCCCTAACATTGACGGGGAGCTGTTTTTT,CASSLLPNIDGELFF
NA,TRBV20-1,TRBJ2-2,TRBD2,TGCAGTGCTGGAGATTTACAAGCGGGAAGTCCCGGGGAGCTGTTTTTT,CSAGDLQAGSPGELFF
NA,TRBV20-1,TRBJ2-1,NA,TGCAGTGCTAGGGGCCTACTCGGCTCCTACAATGAGCAGTTCTTC,CSARGLLGSYNEQFF
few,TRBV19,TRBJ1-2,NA,TGTGCCAGTAGTATCTCCCTCCTTGGCTACACCTTC,CASSISLLGYTF
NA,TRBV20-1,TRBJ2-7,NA,TGCAGTGGCGGGACTGCCACCTACGAGCAGTACTTC,CSGGTATYEQYF
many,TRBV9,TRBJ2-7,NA,TGTGCCAGCAGCCCTTCCGGGACGGCCTACGAGCAGTACTTC,CASSPSGTAYEQYF
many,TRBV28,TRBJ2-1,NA,TGTGCCAGCAGTTTCGTAGTGCAGCCCGATGAGCAGTTCTTC,CASSFVVQPDEQFF
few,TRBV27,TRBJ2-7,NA,TGTGCCAGCAGTTTATTGGGGGTAACTAACCCCCAAAACGAGCAGTACTTC,CASSLLGVTNPQNEQYF
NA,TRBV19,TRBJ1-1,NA,TGTGCCAGTAGTATTGCTACAGGTTCATCTGAAGCTTTCTTT,CASSIATGSSEAFF
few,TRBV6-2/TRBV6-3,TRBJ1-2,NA,TGTGCCAGCAGTCCAACGCCGTCGGCCGTGTATGGCTACACCTTC,CASSPTPSAVYGYTF
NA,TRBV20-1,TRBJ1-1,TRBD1,TGCAGTGCTAGACAGGACAGGAGGACTACTGAAGCTATCTTT,CSARQDRRTTEAIF